Presented here are 21 T cell receptor beta chains from one specimen sequenced in a study of response to subunit inactivated influenza vaccine. From the RT-PCR reads, TCRdb called clonotypes with MiXCR, one entry per CDR3 protein. Counted here are 600,000 to 700,000 distinct CDR3 sequences, 13% to 15% occurring once; the ten biggest clones make up approximately 7.6%. Source: PBMCs from blood, taken 14 to 15 days before vaccination. These receptors were collected from a man in his fifties who received an inactivated influenza vaccine.

The chain combines TRBV12-3 or TRBV12-4 with TRBJ2-2; a possible D gene is TRBD2 (7 bases). V lost 3 bases, J lost 6 bases, and 11 bases lay in between. The CDR3 contains 14 residues. The CDR3 region is CASSFGGAPGELFF. CDR3 nucleotides: TGTGCCAGCAGTTTTGGGGGGGCCCCCGGGGAGCTGTTTTTT.

The rearrangement uses TRBV6-1 and TRBJ1-5, with no clear D. Germline CDR1 is MNHNS and CDR2 is SASEGT. The germline V and J ends were trimmed by 1 base and 9 bases, with 13 bases remaining between them. This CDR3 contains 14 residues. CDR3 nucleotide sequence: TGTGCCAGCAGTGAAGGACACGGTGGGTCGCCCCAGCATTTT. This sequence encodes CASSEGHGGSPQHF.

This clonotype was detected a few times. The chain combines TRBV6-1 with TRBJ1-4; 7 positions agree with TRBD1. The CDR3 contains 15 residues. The germline gives CDR1 MNHNS, CDR2 SASEGT. V lost 4 bases, J lost 4 bases, and 6 bases stayed unmatched. As DNA, the CDR3 is TGTGCCAGCAGTGGCCGGGACAGCATTAATGAAAAACTGTTTTTT. The encoded protein is CASSGRDSINEKLFF.

V is TRBV2 and J is TRBJ2-2, with D unresolved. The V gene lost 8 bases and the J gene lost 4 bases, with 14 bases spanning the gap. The CDR3 runs 14 residues. Germline lookup yields CDR1 SNHLY and CDR2 FYNNEI. The CDR3 spells CASVLIRVTGELFF. In DNA form, the CDR3 reads TGTGCCAGCGTCTTAATAAGGGTCACCGGGGAGCTGTTTTTT. The whole variable domain, remainder taken from reference TRBV2 and TRBJ2-2, is EPEVTQTPSHQVTQMGQEVILRCVPISNHLYFYWYRQILGQKVEFLVSFYNNEISEKSEIFDDQFSVERPDGSNFTLKIRSTKLEDSAMYFCASVLIRVTGELFFGEGSRLTVL.

The J gene is TRBJ2-3, the V gene TRBV7-2, with TRBD2 matching over 11 bases. Germline assignment: CDR1 SGHTA and CDR2 FQGNSA. This CDR3 contains 22 residues. With 5 bases clipped from V and 2 bases from J, the junction kept 24 bases outside the gene matches. CDR3 in amino acids: CASSTPLAGGPYRPPSTDTQYF. CDR3 coding DNA: TGTGCCAGCAGCACCCCTTTAGCGGGGGGGCCGTACAGGCCCCCGTCCACAGATACGCAGTATTTT.

This clonotype was counted only a few times. The rearrangement links TRBV28 to TRBJ2-4; D is unresolved. Trimming removed 4 bases at V and 0 bases at J, with 13 bases between. Per germline, CDR1 MDHEN and CDR2 SYDVKM. The CDR3 has 16 amino acids. CDR3 sequence (DNA): TGTGCCAGCAGTTCTACAGCTACTCTAGCCAAAAACATTCAGTACTTC. Translation: CASSSTATLAKNIQYF. The full variable domain, its missing parts supplied by reference TRBV28 and TRBJ2-4, is DVKVTQSSRYLVKRTGEKVFLECVQDMDHENMFWYRQDPGLGLRLIYFSYDVKMKEKGDIPEGYSVSREKKERFSLILESASTNQTSMYLCASSSTATLAKNIQYFGAGTRLSVL.

This clonotype was detected many times. The rearrangement links TRBV7-3 to TRBJ2-2; 13 bases map to TRBD2. V lost 4 bases, J lost 6 bases, and 2 bases stayed unmatched. The CDR3 loop spans 15 amino acids. Per the germline V gene, CDR1 is SGHTA and CDR2 is FQGTGA. CDR3 DNA sequence: TGTGCCAGCAGCTCAGGACTAGCGGGAGCCGGGGAGCTGTTTTTT. Protein sequence: CASSSGLAGAGELFF.

This clonotype has just a few counts. The J gene is TRBJ2-1, the V gene TRBV4-3; 7 bases are a match to TRBD2. Germline V gene data show CDR1 as LGHNA and CDR2 as YSLEER. J gave up 2 bases and V 0 bases, and 4 bases lay outside the gene matches. The CDR3 runs 16 residues. The chain's CDR3 is CASSQDRGEPYNEQFF. As DNA, the CDR3 is TGCGCCAGCAGCCAAGATCGGGGGGAGCCCTACAATGAGCAGTTCTTC.

In this sample, this clonotype turned up a few times. The genes are TRBV28 and TRBJ2-5, with a weak D call TRBD2 (5 bases). Trimming cost V 2 bases and J 5 bases, with 12 bases left between them. In germline, CDR1 is MDHEN, CDR2 SYDVKM. The CDR3 contains 14 residues. CDR3 residues: CASSLRGFEETQYF. DNA for the CDR3: TGTGCCAGCAGTTTACGAGGGTTTGAGGAGACCCAGTACTTC.

A few counts support this clonotype. V and J are TRBV5-1 and TRBJ2-2; 14 bases line up with TRBD2. Germline CDR1 and CDR2: SGHRS and YFSETQ. This CDR3 region has 15 residues. The V gene end was trimmed by 7 bases and the J gene end by 4 bases; junction bases not matched to a gene: 3. The CDR3 is CASSGLAGVTGELFF. For the CDR3, the DNA is TGCGCCAGCTCGGGACTAGCGGGGGTCACCGGGGAGCTGTTTTTT.

The chain recombines TRBV29-1 with TRBJ1-2; D call uncertain. The germline CDR1 and CDR2 sequences are SQVTM and ANQGSEA. The germline V and J ends were trimmed by 1 base and 4 bases, with 4 bases remaining between them. This CDR3 comprises 11 residues. The CDR3 loop is CSVEVTYGYTF. In DNA form, the CDR3 reads TGCAGCGTTGAAGTCACCTATGGCTACACCTTC.

The chain links TRBV2 to TRBJ1-2; D not certain. Trimming took 3 bases from V and 4 from J, leaving 12 bases between them. The length of the CDR3 is 14 residues. Germline lookup yields CDR1 SNHLY and CDR2 FYNNEI. CDR3 residues: CASSDGRLGYGYTF. The CDR3 DNA reads TGTGCCAGCAGTGACGGGAGGTTGGGCTATGGCTACACCTTC.

The chain joins TRBV4-3 to TRBJ2-3, with D hard to call. CDR1 LGHNA and CDR2 YSLEER come from the germline V gene. CDR3 length equals 15 residues. With 0 bases removed from V and 0 bases from J, the gap between germline ends came to 7 bases. The CDR3 sequence is CASSQDDLSTDTQYF. The CDR3, as DNA: TGCGCCAGCAGCCAAGACGACCTGAGCACAGATACGCAGTATTTT.

The chain has TRBV5-1 and TRBJ2-3; 11 nucleotides agree with TRBD2. CDR3 length equals 17 residues. With V trimmed by 1 base and J by 2 bases, 6 bases remained unmatched. Germline loops: CDR1 SGHRS, CDR2 YFSETQ. The CDR3 DNA is TGCGCCAGCAGCTTGTTCCCTAGCGGGGGGAACACAGATACGCAGTATTTT. Translating it yields CASSLFPSGGNTDTQYF.

The chain has TRBV12-3 or TRBV12-4 and TRBJ2-5; D is ambiguous. The CDR3 loop spans 12 amino acids. The V gene lost 5 bases and the J gene lost 5 bases, with 9 bases spanning the gap. The CDR3 protein is CASSALGETQYF. DNA for the CDR3: TGTGCCAGCAGTGCCCTTGGGGAGACCCAGTACTTC.

The V gene is TRBV29-1, the J gene TRBJ1-1; D may be TRBD1 (5 bases). Germline values: CDR1 SQVTM, CDR2 ANQGSEA. The CDR3 totals 12 residues. The V end was cut by 5 bases, the J end by 6 bases, with 13 bases between. The CDR3 DNA follows: TGCAGCGTTCTTCTGGGGACCGCTGAAGCTTTCTTT. Its protein product is CSVLLGTAEAFF.

About this clonotype itself: At one boundary the junction diverges from the germline segment, which might be a read error. V gene TRBV7-2 combines with J gene TRBJ2-7, with 8 bases matching TRBD2. There are 16 residues in the CDR3. CDR1 is SGHTA, CDR2 FQGNSA, per germline. The CDR3 DNA sequence: TGTGCCAACAGCTCCCGGAGTAGCGGGGCAATCTACGAGCAGTACTTC. Translated, it gives CANSSRSSGAIYEQYF. Full variable domain (outside the CDR3, taken from reference TRBV7-2 and TRBJ2-7): GAGVSQSPSNKVTEKGKDVELRCDPISGHTALYWYRQSLGQGLEFLIYFQGNSAPDKSGLPSDRFSAERTGGSVSTLTIQRTQQEDSAVYLCANSSRSSGAIYEQYFGPGTRLTVT.

The chain joins TRBV12-3 or TRBV12-4 to TRBJ2-3; D is unclear. The CDR3 extends over 13 amino acids. V shed 5 bases and J shed 4 bases, with 10 bases lying between them. CDR3 bases: TGTGCCAGCAGTACCCTGACGGCAGATACGCAGTATTTT. It specifies CASSTLTADTQYF.

This clonotype appeared a few times. The genes are TRBV10-3 and TRBJ2-7, with 12 bases aligning to TRBD2. J gave up 6 bases and V 10 bases, and 16 bases lay outside the gene matches. The CDR3 has 16 amino acids. The germline V gene encodes CDR1 ENHRY and CDR2 SYGVKD. In nucleotides, the CDR3 is TGTGCCACTAACAATCTAGCGGGAGGGCCGAGTCTCGAGCAGTACTTC. Translation: CATNNLAGGPSLEQYF.

This sequence joins TRBV7-6 and TRBJ1-2; 12 nucleotides agree with TRBD1. CDR1 is SGHVS, CDR2 FNYEAQ, per germline. The CDR3 is 16 residues long. After removal of 5 bases from V and 4 bases from J, the junction contained 8 bases not matched to a gene. DNA for the CDR3: TGTGCCAGCAGCCCCGGGACAGGGGGCAGGAGCTATGGCTACACCTTC. Its translation is CASSPGTGGRSYGYTF. Full variable domain (remainder filled in from reference TRBV7-6 and TRBJ1-2): GAGVSQSPRYKVTKRGQDVALRCDPISGHVSLYWYRQALGQGPEFLTYFNYEAQQDKSGLPNDRFSAERPEGSISTLTIQRTEQRDSAMYRCASSPGTGGRSYGYTFGSGTRLTVV.

Only a few counts were recorded for this clonotype. The J gene is TRBJ1-2, the V gene TRBV12-3 or TRBV12-4; 8 positions match TRBD1. V was pared by 6 bases and J by 3 bases, with 15 bases of the junction left unmatched. CDR3 length equals 17 residues. The CDR3 DNA sequence: TGTGCCAGCAGCAGCACAACCTATCAGGGGGCCTACTATGGCTACACCTTC. Translated: CASSSTTYQGAYYGYTF.